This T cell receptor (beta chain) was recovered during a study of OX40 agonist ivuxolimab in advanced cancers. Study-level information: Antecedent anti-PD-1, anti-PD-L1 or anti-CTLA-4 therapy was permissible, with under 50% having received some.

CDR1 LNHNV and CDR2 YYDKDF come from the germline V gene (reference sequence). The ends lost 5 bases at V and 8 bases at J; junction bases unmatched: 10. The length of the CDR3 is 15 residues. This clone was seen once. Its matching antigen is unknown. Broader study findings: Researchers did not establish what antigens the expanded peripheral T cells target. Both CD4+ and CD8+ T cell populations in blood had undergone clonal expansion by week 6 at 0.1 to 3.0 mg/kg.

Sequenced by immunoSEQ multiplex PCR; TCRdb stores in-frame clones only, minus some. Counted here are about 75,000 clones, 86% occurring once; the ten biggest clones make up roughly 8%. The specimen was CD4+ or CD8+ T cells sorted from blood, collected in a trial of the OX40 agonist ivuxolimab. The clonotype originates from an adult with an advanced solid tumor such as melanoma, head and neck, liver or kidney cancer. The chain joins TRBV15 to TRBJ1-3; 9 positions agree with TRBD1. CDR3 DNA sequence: TGTGCCACCAGCCCCCGACAGGGGGTTTTGGACACCATATATTTT. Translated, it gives CATSPRQGVLDTIYF.